This entry lists 24 T cell receptor beta chains sequenced from one sample in a study of blood T cell repertoires in COVID-19. Libraries were prepared by immunoSEQ multiplex PCR; TCRdb keeps only in-frame clonotypes and omits some of them. The sample shows 140,000 to 150,000 clones, 84% of them seen only once. The sequencing input was PBMCs or T cells enriched from blood (not recorded which). The origin of the receptors is a woman aged 45 to 65 with acute COVID-19.

This chain uses TRBV7-3 with TRBJ2-1, with 7 positions matching TRBD2. This CDR3 is built from 16 residues. The germline V gene encodes CDR1 SGHTA and CDR2 FQGTGA. V was pared by 3 bases and J by 7 bases, with 12 bases of the junction left unmatched. The CDR3 sequence: CASSLGVAGGNNEQFF. The CDR3 DNA sequence: TGTGCCAGCAGCTTGGGGGTAGCGGGCGGTAATAATGAGCAGTTCTTC. The full variable domain, completed using reference TRBV7-3 and TRBJ2-1, is GAGVSQTPSNKVTEKGKYVELRCDPISGHTALYWYRQSLGQGPEFLIYFQGTGAADDSGLPNDRFFAVRPEGSVSTLKIQRTERGDSAVYLCASSLGVAGGNNEQFFGPGTRLTVL.

This clone has a single count. This rearrangement joins TRBV5-1 to TRBJ1-2; no firm D call. Germline V CDR1 and CDR2: SGHRS, YFSETQ. V was clipped by 5 bases and J by 2 bases, with 10 bases between them. This CDR3 is 13 amino acids long. The CDR3 region is CASSEVSNYGYTF. The DNA of the CDR3 is TGCGCCAGCAGTGAGGTTTCCAACTATGGCTACACCTTC.

This chain uses TRBV3-1 (or the pseudogene TRBV3-2) with TRBJ2-3; D is uncertain. V was shortened by 0 bases and J by 2 bases, with 6 bases between the two germline ends. The CDR3 is 14 amino acids. Germline-derived CDR1 and CDR2 are LGHDT and YNNKEL (reference sequence). The CDR3: CASSQDTDTDTQYF. CDR3 sequence (DNA): TGTGCCAGCAGCCAAGATACAGACACAGATACGCAGTATTTT.

V usage is TRBV19 and J usage is TRBJ2-7; tentatively, D is TRBD2 (6 bases). The CDR3 has 15 residues. The V end lost 10 bases, the J end lost 6 bases, and 25 bases lay between the germline ends. The germline V gene has CDR1 LNHDA and CDR2 SQIVND (reference sequence). The DNA of the CDR3 is TGTGCCACGCGTAGAAGTTCGGGACTGGGATCCGAGCAGTACTTC. It translates to CATRRSSGLGSEQYF.

Here the CDR3 DNA reads TGTGCCAGCAGCTTATATGAGAAGGGGGTCCTCACAGATACGCAGTATTTT. Translating gives CASSLYEKGVLTDTQYF. V and J are TRBV7-8 and TRBJ2-3; possibly TRBD1 for D (6 bases). The CDR3 runs 17 residues. Germline loops: CDR1 SGHVS, CDR2 FQNEAQ. The V end lost 2 bases, the J end lost 2 bases, and 17 bases lay between the germline ends.

This chain connects TRBV27 to TRBJ1-2; D is perhaps TRBD1 (6 bases). Trimming stripped 10 bases from V and 1 base from J, with 22 bases between. The CDR3 spans 16 residues. Germline loops: CDR1 MNHEY, CDR2 SMNVEV (reference sequence). CDR3 in amino acids: CAIPPAGVPSNYGYTF. The CDR3 bases are TGTGCCATCCCTCCGGCAGGGGTGCCTAGTAACTATGGCTACACCTTC.

The chain recombines TRBV27 with TRBJ1-2; tentatively, D is TRBD1 (5 bases). This CDR3 region has 13 residues. V was pared by 8 bases and J by 6 bases, with 16 bases between. Germline V gives CDR1 MNHEY, CDR2 SMNVEV (reference sequence). In nucleotides, the CDR3 is TGTGCCAGCGGCCAGGGTCGGGTTAATGGCTACACCTTC. Amino acid sequence: CASGQGRVNGYTF.

The gene calls are TRBV30 and TRBJ1-1; D remains unclear. The length of the CDR3 is 12 residues. Germline CDR1 and CDR2: GTSNPN and SVGIG (reference sequence). Trimming stripped 4 bases from V and 1 base from J, with 7 bases between. The CDR3 region has the DNA TGTGCCTGGATGGAGGGGAACACTGAAGCTTTCTTT. Translated, it gives CAWMEGNTEAFF. Full variable domain (remainder filled in from reference TRBV30 and TRBJ1-1): SQTIHQWPATLVQPVGSPLSLECTVEGTSNPNLYWYRQAAGRGLQLLFYSVGIGQISSEVPQNLSASRPQDRQFILSSKKLLLSDSGFYLCAWMEGNTEAFFGQGTRLTVV.

This chain joins TRBV27 and TRBJ2-1; 7 bases fit TRBD2. This CDR3 region has 13 residues. The V and J ends lost 3 bases and 7 bases, in that order; junction bases with no gene match: 3. The germline V gene has CDR1 MNHEY and CDR2 SMNVEV (reference sequence). The CDR3 DNA is TGTGCCAGCAGTTTTTTGGGGGGGAATGAGCAGTTCTTC. Protein product: CASSFLGGNEQFF.

This chain uses TRBV5-4 with TRBJ2-7; 7 bases fit TRBD2. V shed 3 bases and J 2 bases; nucleotides not matched to a gene: 5. The CDR3 has 14 residues. CDR1 and CDR2 from the germline V gene are SGHNT and YYREEE (reference sequence). The CDR3 region has the DNA TGTGCCAGCAGCTCAGGACTAGATCCCTACGAGCAGTACTTC. Translation gives CASSSGLDPYEQYF.

V is TRBV27 and J is TRBJ1-5; D perhaps matches TRBD1 (6 bases). The germline CDR1 and CDR2 sequences are MNHEY and SMNVEV (reference sequence). CDR3 length: 19 residues. V lost 4 bases to trimming and J lost 1 base, with 23 bases between them. The CDR3 loop reads CASSSSRQVMDWSNQPQHF. CDR3 in DNA: TGTGCCAGCAGTTCTTCAAGACAGGTTATGGATTGGAGCAATCAGCCCCAGCATTTT.

The chain joins TRBV4-2 to TRBJ1-3; D is undetermined. The germline V gene has CDR1 LGHNA and CDR2 YNFKEQ. V lost 0 bases and J lost 0, with 9 bases in between. The CDR3 length is 16 residues. The CDR3, as DNA: TGTGCCAGCAGCCAAGAGATGAGTCGCTCTGGAAACACCATATATTTT. Amino acids: CASSQEMSRSGNTIYF.

This chain connects TRBV7-6 to TRBJ2-7; D is possibly TRBD1 (5 bases). The V gene's germline CDR1 is SGHVS and CDR2 FNYEAQ. The ends were cut back, 5 bases at V and 3 bases at J, with 11 bases in the middle. CDR3 length: 13 amino acids. This CDR3 reads CASSKQDNYEQYF. The CDR3 DNA is TGTGCCAGCAGCAAACAGGACAACTACGAGCAGTACTTC.

The rearrangement joins TRBV5-1 to TRBJ2-5; TRBD2 is a possible D gene (5 bases). Germline CDR1 and CDR2: SGHRS and YFSETQ. CDR3 length: 14 residues. The germline V and J ends were trimmed by 4 bases and 2 bases, with 12 bases remaining between them. The CDR3 nucleotides are TGCGCCAGCAGCCCGAGCGGAGATCAAGAGACCCAGTACTTC. This gives the protein CASSPSGDQETQYF.

The chain joins TRBV12-3 or TRBV12-4 to TRBJ1-1, with D hard to call. V was trimmed by 7 bases and J by 1 base, leaving 10 bases between them. The CDR3 is made up of 13 amino acids. The CDR3 DNA is TGTGCCAGCACCTTAGAGCGGAACACTGAAGCTTTCTTT. This encodes CASTLERNTEAFF.

This chain connects TRBV7-2 to TRBJ2-7; 8 bases agree with TRBD2. CDR1 and CDR2 from the germline V gene are SGHTA and FQGNSA. V was clipped by 6 bases and J by 2 bases; unmatched bases: 6. This CDR3 is built from 14 residues. The DNA for the CDR3 is TGTGCCAGCAGGAGAGCGGGAGTGACCTACGAGCAGTACTTC. Residues: CASRRAGVTYEQYF.

CDR3 in amino acids: CASSLMGGQVGELFF. CDR3 nucleotides: TGTGCCAGCAGCCTCATGGGGGGACAGGTCGGGGAGCTGTTTTTT. The chain uses TRBV7-3 and TRBJ2-2; the match to TRBD1 covers 8 bases. Germline V gene data show CDR1 as SGHTA and CDR2 as FQGTGA. With 5 bases clipped from V and 7 bases from J, the junction kept 9 bases outside the gene matches. CDR3 length: 15 amino acids.

The chain links TRBV7-6 to TRBJ2-1; tentative D call: TRBD1 (6 bases). V shed 2 bases and J shed 6 bases, with 14 bases lying between them. There are 15 residues in the CDR3. Germline V gene lookup returns CDR1 SGHVS and CDR2 FNYEAQ. For the CDR3, the DNA is TGTGCCAGCAGCTTACAACGGGACACATTCAATGAGCAGTTCTTC. Protein: CASSLQRDTFNEQFF.

CDR3 sequence reads: CASVAGGAGYGYTF. In nucleotides, the CDR3 is TGTGCCAGCGTAGCCGGGGGTGCGGGCTATGGCTACACCTTC. The chain links TRBV18 to TRBJ1-2; weak D call: TRBD1 (5 bases). V lost 8 bases to trimming and J lost 4 bases, with 17 bases between them. Per the germline V gene, CDR1 is KGHSH and CDR2 is LQKENI. This CDR3 spans 14 amino acids.

The V gene is TRBV30, the J gene TRBJ2-3; D uncertain. Germline assignment: CDR1 GTSNPN and CDR2 SVGIG (reference sequence). The ends were cut back, 3 bases at V and 0 bases at J, with 10 bases in the middle. The CDR3 runs 14 residues. CDR3 nucleotides: TGTGCCTGGAGCGGCGGCGGTAGCACAGATACGCAGTATTTT. Residues: CAWSGGGSTDTQYF.

The genes are TRBV5-1 and TRBJ1-1, with 8 bases that match TRBD1. The length of the CDR3 is 14 residues. J lost 4 bases, V lost 0 bases, and 2 bases had no gene match. Germline V gives CDR1 SGHRS, CDR2 YFSETQ. CDR3 sequence: CASSLGGQATEAFF. CDR3 DNA: TGCGCCAGCAGCTTGGGGGGACAGGCCACTGAAGCTTTCTTT.

The chain joins TRBV4-1 to TRBJ2-5, with D perhaps matching TRBD2 (6 bases). Germline V CDR1 and CDR2: MGHRA, YSYEKL. V lost 3 bases and J 5 bases, leaving 16 bases between the germline ends. The CDR3 is made up of 15 amino acids. CDR3 bases: TGCGCCAGCAGCCACCTCCTCCTGGGGGGTGAGACCCAGTACTTC. Translated: CASSHLLLGGETQYF.

The chain couples TRBV10-1 to TRBJ2-2; 7 bases fit TRBD2. V lost 3 bases to trimming and J lost 8 bases; unmatched junction nucleotides: 15. The germline V gene encodes CDR1 WNHNN and CDR2 SYGVQD (reference sequence). CDR3 length: 17 residues. The CDR3 DNA reads TGCGCCAGCAGTGATTTTTTAGCGGGCCCTGTCCGAGGGGAGCTGTTTTTT. Its protein product is CASSDFLAGPVRGELFF.

A word on this clone: Other nucleotide sequences in the sample specify the same CDR3. The rearrangement joins TRBV30 to TRBJ1-5; possible D gene TRBD1, 6 bases. V was pared by 0 bases and J by 9 bases, with 6 bases between. Germline V gene data show CDR1 as GTSNPN and CDR2 as SVGIG (reference sequence). The CDR3 spans 11 residues. For the CDR3, the DNA is TGTGCCTGGAGTGTAGGGGGGCCCCAGCATTTT. Protein product: CAWSVGGPQHF. Supplemented by reference TRBV30 and TRBJ1-5, the full variable domain reads SQTIHQWPATLVQPVGSPLSLECTVEGTSNPNLYWYRQAAGRGLQLLFYSVGIGQISSEVPQNLSASRPQDRQFILSSKKLLLSDSGFYLCAWSVGGPQHFGDGTRLSIL.